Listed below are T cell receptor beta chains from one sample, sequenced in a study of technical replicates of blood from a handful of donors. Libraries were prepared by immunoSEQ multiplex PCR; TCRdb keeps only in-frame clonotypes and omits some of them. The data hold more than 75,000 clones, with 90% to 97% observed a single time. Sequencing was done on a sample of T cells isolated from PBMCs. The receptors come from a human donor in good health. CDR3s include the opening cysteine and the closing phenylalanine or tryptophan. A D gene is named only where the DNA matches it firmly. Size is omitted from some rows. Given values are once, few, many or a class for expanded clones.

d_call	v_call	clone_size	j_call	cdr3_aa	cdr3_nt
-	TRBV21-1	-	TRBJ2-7	CASSKREDGISYEQYF	TGTGCCAGCAGCAAACGAGAGGATGGAATCTCTTACGAGCAGTACTTC
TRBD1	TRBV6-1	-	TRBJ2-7	CASSPTPGTAYEQYF	TGTGCCAGCAGCCCGACCCCCGGGACAGCCTACGAGCAGTACTTC
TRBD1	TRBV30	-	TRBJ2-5	CAWGTGGTLQETQYF	TGTGCCTGGGGTACAGGGGGCACCCTCCAAGAGACCCAGTACTTC
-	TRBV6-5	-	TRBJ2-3	CASSYSTSTDTQYF	TGTGCCAGCAGTTACTCGACTAGCACAGATACGCAGTATTTT
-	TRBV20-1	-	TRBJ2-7	CSANRDHEQYF	TGCAGTGCCAACAGGGACCACGAGCAGTACTTC
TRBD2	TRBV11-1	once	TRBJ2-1	CASSTYWTSGRAFSIEQFF	TGTGCCAGCAGCACGTACTGGACTAGCGGGAGGGCCTTCAGCATCGAGCAGTTCTTC
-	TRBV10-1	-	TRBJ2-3	CASSEDFNTDTQYF	TGCGCCAGCAGTGAGGACTTCAACACAGATACGCAGTATTTT
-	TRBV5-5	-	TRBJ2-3	CASRLTRSSTDTQYF	TGTGCCAGCAGACTAACCCGATCTAGCACAGATACGCAGTATTTT
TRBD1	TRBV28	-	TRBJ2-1	CASSRDSGSYNEQFF	TGTGCCAGCAGTCGGGACAGTGGCTCCTACAATGAGCAGTTCTTC
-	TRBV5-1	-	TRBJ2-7	CASSPGAFYEQYF	TGCGCCAGCAGCCCTGGAGCTTTTTACGAGCAGTACTTC